These 13 T cell receptor beta chains originate from one sample sequenced in a study of Graves' ophthalmopathy and Graves' hyperthyroidism. Investigators amplified TCR beta CDR3 regions from RNA transcripts. The workflow started with a first-round RT-PCR run with HTBI primers and then moved on to a second-round multiplex PCR. Via MiXCR, TCRdb re-called the multiplex PCR reads, giving one row per CDR3 protein. The sample yields nearly 400,000 distinct CDR3 sequences, about 18% seen once. Sequencing was carried out using peripheral blood. Every receptor here comes from a young woman with Graves' ophthalmopathy.

This clonotype was picked up many times. V usage is TRBV6-2 or TRBV6-3 and J usage is TRBJ2-4; TRBD1 aligns across 7 bases. The ends lost 6 bases at V and 1 base at J; junction bases unmatched: 6. This CDR3 contains 15 residues. Germline V gene lookup returns CDR1 MNHEY and CDR2 SVGEGT. Written as DNA, the CDR3 is TGTGCCAGCAGGCACAGGGGCCCTGCCAAAAACATTCAGTACTTC. Amino acid sequence: CASRHRGPAKNIQYF.

The chain employs TRBV29-1 and TRBJ2-2, with TRBD2 as a possible D gene (5 bases). Germline CDR1 reads SQVTM; CDR2 reads ANQGSEA. The ends were cut back, 5 bases at V and 0 bases at J, with 7 bases in the middle. The length of the CDR3 is 13 residues. Here the CDR3 reads CSVTRPNTGELFF. CDR3 bases: TGCAGCGTTACTAGGCCGAACACCGGGGAGCTGTTTTTT.

The genes are TRBV12-3 or TRBV12-4 and TRBJ1-1; no clear D. With 3 bases removed from V and 4 bases from J, the gap between germline ends came to 15 bases. CDR3 length: 15 amino acids. Here the CDR3 reads CASSFSIWGTTEAFF. CDR3 DNA sequence: TGTGCCAGCAGTTTTAGTATCTGGGGAACCACTGAAGCTTTCTTT.

Many counts were recorded for this clonotype. This chain joins TRBV6-2 or TRBV6-3 and TRBJ2-5, with TRBD2 identical over 9 bases. The CDR3 runs 17 residues. The V gene's germline CDR1 is MNHEY and CDR2 SVGEGT. J was trimmed by 3 bases and V by 8 bases; bases with no gene match: 16. As DNA, the CDR3 is TGTGCCAGCTGGTCCCGTCGGGCTAGCGGGATCAAAGAGACCCAGTACTTC. Translation gives CASWSRRASGIKETQYF.

Concerning this clonotype itself: A much larger clone lies one base from this, so it may be a read error. V usage is TRBV24-1 and J usage is TRBJ2-3, with D possibly TRBD2 on 6 matching bases. Trimming removed 3 bases at V and 0 bases at J, with 18 bases between. Germline V gene data show CDR1 as KGHDR and CDR2 as SFDVKD. CDR3 length equals 18 residues. As DNA, the CDR3 is TGTGCCACCAGTGATCCAGTGGGGGGTTTCACTAGCACAGATACGCAGTATTTT. It yields the protein CATSDPVGGFTSTDTQYF.

This clonotype was observed many times. V usage is TRBV7-2 and J usage is TRBJ2-5; D unclear. Deletions cut 1 base from V and 7 bases from J, with 4 bases between. Germline loops: CDR1 SGHTA, CDR2 FQGNSA. This CDR3 contains 11 residues. The CDR3 is CASSLGTTQYF. Here the CDR3 DNA reads TGTGCCAGCAGCTTAGGAACGACCCAGTACTTC.

This clonotype was counted at least ten times. The gene calls are TRBV29-1 and TRBJ1-1; tentative D call: TRBD1 (5 bases). Germline loops: CDR1 SQVTM, CDR2 ANQGSEA. V was pared by 5 bases and J by 0 bases, with 22 bases between. There are 17 residues in the CDR3. For the CDR3, the DNA is TGCAGCGTTTGGACCGGGGCGGGAGGAGGGATGAACACTGAAGCTTTCTTT. Its translation: CSVWTGAGGGMNTEAFF.

This clonotype was counted many times. The rearrangement links TRBV2 to TRBJ1-1, with 7 positions matching TRBD1. CDR1 is SNHLY, CDR2 FYNNEI, per germline. The CDR3 has 14 residues. The junction had 14 bases not matched to a gene; V was cut back by 5 bases and J by 11 bases. CDR3: CASSPETGIIRAFF. CDR3 nucleotide sequence: TGTGCCAGCAGTCCCGAGACAGGGATTATTCGGGCTTTCTTT.

This clonotype was seen at least ten times. This chain connects TRBV11-2 to TRBJ2-7; no clear D gene. V lost 3 bases and J 6 bases, leaving 9 bases between the germline ends. The germline gives CDR1 SGHAT, CDR2 FQNNGV. The CDR3 is 12 amino acids. The CDR3 sequence: CASSLKLREQYF. The CDR3 region has the DNA TGTGCCAGCAGCTTGAAGCTACGCGAGCAGTACTTC.

The chain carries TRBV10-3 and TRBJ2-5; 13 bases are shared with TRBD2. The CDR3 contains 17 residues. The germline V gene encodes CDR1 ENHRY and CDR2 SYGVKD. With V trimmed by 1 base and J by 4 bases, 6 bases remained unmatched. CDR3 DNA: TGTGCCATCAGTGAGTGGAGACTAGCGGGAGGTGGAGAGACCCAGTACTTC. Protein product: CAISEWRLAGGGETQYF.

The sample holds many counts of this clonotype. This chain links TRBV7-2 with TRBJ2-7, with TRBD2 identical over 8 bases. V dropped 0 bases and J dropped 0; count of bases not matched to a gene: 7. CDR3 length: 17 residues. Germline V gene sequence: CDR1 SGHTA, CDR2 FQGNSA. The CDR3 reads CASSLALAGLYSYEQYF. CDR3 coding DNA: TGTGCCAGCAGCTTAGCCTTAGCGGGGCTGTACTCCTACGAGCAGTACTTC.

At least ten counts were recorded for this clonotype. CDR3: CASSLAKPNYGYTF. CDR3 coding DNA: TGCGCCAGCAGCTTGGCGAAACCTAACTATGGCTACACCTTC. V gene TRBV5-1 combines with J gene TRBJ1-2; D not resolved. CDR1 and CDR2 from the germline V gene are SGHRS and YFSETQ. V gave up 0 bases and J gave up 0 bases, with 6 bases separating them. The length of the CDR3 is 14 residues.

This clonotype has ten or more counts. The V and J genes are TRBV5-1 and TRBJ1-1; a weak D match, TRBD1 (6 bases). Deletions cut 7 bases from V and 4 bases from J, with 14 bases between. The germline V gene encodes CDR1 SGHRS and CDR2 YFSETQ. This CDR3 comprises 13 residues. CDR3 sequence reads: CASEGTGSTEAFF. The CDR3 DNA is TGCGCCAGCGAGGGTACAGGGTCCACTGAAGCTTTCTTT.